The next 23 T cell receptor beta chains were all read from a single sample in a study of blood T cell repertoires in COVID-19. Generated by immunoSEQ multiplex PCR, the TCRdb table keeps only in-frame clones and is missing some. In the table there are some 250,000 clones, about 85% of which are singletons. Sequenced input: peripheral blood. The receptors shown here come from a man younger than 40 who had recovered from COVID-19.

The genes are TRBV9 and TRBJ1-3; D might be TRBD1 (5 bases). Deletions cut 4 bases from V and 4 bases from J, with 12 bases between. This CDR3 comprises 14 residues. From germline, CDR1 is SGDLS and CDR2 YYNGEE. CDR3: CASSTQGAGNTIYF. As DNA, the CDR3 is TGTGCCAGCAGCACGCAGGGCGCCGGAAACACCATATATTTT.

V and J are TRBV18 and TRBJ2-1; 9 bases match TRBD2. CDR3 size: 16 residues. Germline V CDR1 and CDR2: KGHSH, LQKENI. Losses at the gene ends were 3 bases for V and 3 bases for J; bases not matched to a gene: 6. The CDR3 spells CASSPIAGEGYNEQFF. The DNA for the CDR3 is TGTGCCAGCTCACCCATAGCGGGGGAAGGCTACAATGAGCAGTTCTTC.

The CDR3 loop is CASSRQVAKNIQYF. In DNA, the CDR3 is TGTGCCAGCAGCCGACAAGTAGCCAAAAACATTCAGTACTTC. This chain links TRBV5-4 with TRBJ2-4; no reliable D call. Germline V lookup: CDR1 SGHNT, CDR2 YYREEE (reference sequence). V lost 4 bases and J 0 bases, leaving 8 bases between the germline ends. This CDR3 comprises 14 residues.

This clone was seen more than once but under ten times. The chain recombines TRBV15 with TRBJ1-4; D is possibly TRBD1 (6 bases). This CDR3 is 15 amino acids long. Deletions cut 0 bases from V and 5 bases from J, with 10 bases between. Germline loops: CDR1 LNHNV, CDR2 YYDKDF (reference sequence). CDR3 nucleotides: TGTGCCACCAGCAGAGATCGGCAGGGGAATGAAAAACTGTTTTTT. Translating gives CATSRDRQGNEKLFF.

This sequence joins TRBV28 and TRBJ1-6; no clear D gene. The CDR3 is 11 residues long. V lost 2 bases to trimming and J lost 10 bases, with 3 bases between them. Looked up from germline, CDR1 is MDHEN and CDR2 is SYDVKM. The CDR3 spells CASSLSSPLHF. In DNA form, the CDR3 reads TGTGCCAGCAGTTTAAGCTCACCCCTCCACTTT.

The V gene is TRBV11-2, the J gene TRBJ2-7; weak D call: TRBD1 (6 bases). The CDR3 covers 13 residues. V gave up 6 bases and J gave up 3 bases, with 12 bases separating them. Germline assignment: CDR1 SGHAT and CDR2 FQNNGV. CDR3 nucleotides: TGTGCCAGCAGGAAGGGGGAAATCTACGAGCAGTACGTC. Its protein product is CASRKGEIYEQYV.

The chain couples TRBV7-2 to TRBJ2-1; 8 nucleotides align to TRBD1. CDR1 is SGHTA, CDR2 FQGNSA, per germline. The length of the CDR3 is 13 residues. V was pared by 5 bases and J by 6 bases, with 3 bases of the junction left unmatched. CDR3 DNA: TGTGCCAGCAGCATCGACAGGGGCAATGAGCAGTTCTTC. This encodes CASSIDRGNEQFF.

The chain carries TRBV20-1 and TRBJ1-3; D ambiguous. The V end was cut by 3 bases, the J end by 0 bases, with 6 bases between. This CDR3 has 13 residues. CDR1 DFQATT and CDR2 SNEGSKA come from the germline V gene (reference sequence). In DNA form, the CDR3 reads TGCAGTGCTAGTAGCGGCTCTGGAAACACCATATATTTT. Amino acid sequence: CSASSGSGNTIYF.

The chain is built from TRBV5-1 and TRBJ1-1, with D perhaps TRBD1 (6 bases). V shed 4 bases and J shed 0 bases, with 10 bases lying between them. This CDR3 region has 14 residues. The germline V gene has CDR1 SGHRS and CDR2 YFSETQ. The CDR3 loop reads CASSQDRMNTEAFF. DNA of the CDR3: TGCGCCAGCAGCCAGGACAGAATGAACACTGAAGCTTTCTTT.

This chain connects TRBV6-6 to TRBJ1-5; D might be TRBD1 (5 bases). The germline V gene has CDR1 MNHNY and CDR2 SVGAGI (reference sequence). The V gene lost 7 bases and the J gene lost 3 bases, with 7 bases spanning the gap. The CDR3 extends over 12 amino acids. CDR3 amino acids: CASTRDNQPQHF. The DNA for the CDR3 is TGTGCCAGCACCAGGGACAATCAGCCCCAGCATTTT.

The chain combines TRBV19 with TRBJ1-1; perhaps TRBD1 as D (6 bases). CDR3 length: 15 amino acids. V lost 1 base and J 0 bases, leaving 9 bases between the germline ends. Germline CDR1 is LNHDA and CDR2 is SQIVND (reference sequence). The chain's CDR3 is CASSIGDKMNTEAFF. The CDR3 DNA is TGTGCCAGTAGTATAGGGGACAAAATGAACACTGAAGCTTTCTTT.

The table lists this clone with a count of one. This chain joins TRBV29-1 and TRBJ1-2, with unresolved D. Trimming took off 5 bases at V and 4 bases at J, with 11 bases between the two ends. Germline-derived CDR1 and CDR2 are SQVTM and ANQGSEA. This CDR3 spans 12 amino acids. CDR3 protein: CSVIEGGYGYTF. In nucleotides, the CDR3 is TGCAGCGTTATCGAGGGAGGCTATGGCTACACCTTC.

The chain uses TRBV5-4 and TRBJ1-2, with 8 bases lining up with TRBD1. J was trimmed by 8 bases and V by 4 bases; bases with no gene match: 7. Germline CDR1 SGHNT, CDR2 YYREEE (reference sequence). This CDR3 region has 13 residues. CDR3 region: CASSPGQATGYTF. As DNA, the CDR3 is TGTGCCAGCAGCCCGGGACAGGCAACAGGCTACACCTTC.

CDR3 protein: CASTYRGSTDTQYF. The CDR3 nucleotides read TGTGCCAGTACCTACAGGGGGTCCACAGATACGCAGTATTTT. This chain uses TRBV19 with TRBJ2-3; 8 bases match TRBD1. Germline CDR1 and CDR2: LNHDA and SQIVND (reference sequence). V dropped 7 bases and J dropped 2; count of bases not matched to a gene: 5. The CDR3 has 14 residues.

The CDR3 DNA sequence: TGTGCCAGTACCGATAGTGCGGGAGGGATCACAGATACGCAGTATTTT. As protein: CASTDSAGGITDTQYF. This chain connects TRBV19 to TRBJ2-3; 9 nucleotides match TRBD2. V lost 7 bases and J lost 2; bases outside the gene matches: 10. Germline CDR1 is LNHDA and CDR2 is SQIVND (reference sequence). The CDR3 extends over 16 amino acids.

V usage is TRBV7-9 and J usage is TRBJ2-2; D uncertain. Germline V CDR1 and CDR2: SEHNR, FQNEAQ (reference sequence). V dropped 5 bases and J dropped 13 bases, with 11 bases sitting between them. The CDR3 runs 11 residues. CDR3 coding DNA: TGTGCCAGCAGCCCAGGTCCGGCGCTGTTTTTT. This gives the protein CASSPGPALFF.

The rearrangement joins TRBV12-2 to TRBJ1-2. TRBV12-2 has pseudogene status. This CDR3 contains 14 residues. The CDR3 nucleotides are TGTGCAAGTCGCTCAAACGGCTGCGGCTATGGCTACACCTTC. Translation gives CASRSNGCGYGYTF.

The chain has TRBV2 and TRBJ1-5; D is ambiguous. This CDR3 has 20 residues. V lost 4 bases and J 0 bases, leaving 25 bases between the germline ends. The germline V gene encodes CDR1 SNHLY and CDR2 FYNNEI. CDR3 residues: CASSAKISVPTIFSNQPQHF. The CDR3 coding sequence is TGTGCCAGCAGTGCCAAAATCTCTGTCCCCACAATTTTTAGCAATCAGCCCCAGCATTTT.

The chain uses TRBV4-1 and TRBJ2-7, with a weak D call TRBD1 (5 bases). V was shortened by 0 bases and J by 5 bases, with 11 bases between the two germline ends. The CDR3 has 14 amino acids. CDR1 is MGHRA and CDR2 is YSYEKL in the germline V gene. CDR3 coding DNA: TGCGCCAGCAGCCAAGAAAGGCCAGGGAACGAGCAGTACTTC. Amino acids: CASSQERPGNEQYF.

This clone appeared a single time. This chain links TRBV5-1 with TRBJ1-5; maybe TRBD1 (5 bases). V lost 4 bases, J lost 5 bases, and 10 bases lay in between. The germline V gene has CDR1 SGHRS and CDR2 YFSETQ. The CDR3 sequence is 13 residues long. The CDR3 loop reads CASSQTVDQPQHF. The CDR3 DNA is TGCGCCAGCAGCCAGACAGTGGATCAGCCCCAGCATTTT. Full variable domain (remainder filled in from reference TRBV5-1 and TRBJ1-5): KAGVTQTPRYLIKTRGQQVTLSCSPISGHRSVSWYQQTPGQGLQFLFEYFSETQRNKGNFPGRFSGRQFSNSRSEMNVSTLELGDSALYLCASSQTVDQPQHFGDGTRLSIL.

With regard to this clone: At the DNA level, this CDR3 is encoded by other sequences in the same sample as well. This chain connects TRBV19 to TRBJ1-1; D gene ambiguous. CDR3 length equals 14 residues. Between the trimmed V and J ends, which lost 5 bases and 1 base, there was a span of 11 bases. CDR1 is LNHDA and CDR2 is SQIVND in the germline V gene (reference sequence). DNA for the CDR3: TGTGCCAGTAGTCCCGGGCGGGGGAACACTGAAGCTTTCTTT. Translating gives CASSPGRGNTEAFF.

With regard to this clone: One junction end disagrees with the germline gene, perhaps due to a read error. The CDR3 spells CASSQEPGLSNQPQHF. CDR3 sequence (DNA): TGCGCCAGCAGTCAAGAACCAGGCTTAAGCAATCAGCCCCAGCATTTT. V and J are TRBV4-1 and TRBJ1-5; no reliable D call. The CDR3 consists of 16 residues. Germline values: CDR1 MGHRA, CDR2 YSYEKL.

The V gene is TRBV27, the J gene TRBJ2-1; D is unresolved. There are 13 residues in the CDR3. V gave up 2 bases and J gave up 4 bases, with 6 bases separating them. Germline CDR1 MNHEY, CDR2 SMNVEV (reference sequence). The DNA for the CDR3 is TGTGCCAGCAGTTTAAACAGTTACAATGAGCAGTTCTTC. Protein product: CASSLNSYNEQFF.